This T cell receptor beta chain derives from a study of blood T cell repertoires in COVID-19. Looking at the study overall: COVID-19 samples from acute and convalescent phases originated in the United States, Italy and Spain. Nucleic acid was either cDNA or gDNA, and it came from T cells, B-cell-depleted T cells, or PBMCs.

Original processing notes: For nucleated cells, counts were estimated from reference gene primer amplification. Sequenced by immunoSEQ multiplex PCR; TCRdb stores in-frame clones only, minus some. D and trimming were read from the DNA, whereas the V and J calls and clone size are those reported in that table. The sample holds tens of thousands of clones; under 95% are singletons and the top ten take around 1.5%. V was cut by 7 bases and J by 8 bases, with 17 bases left in between. There are 13 residues in the CDR3. The rearrangement links TRBV12-3 or TRBV12-4 to TRBJ1-2; TRBD1 might be the D (6 bases). The sample consisted of peripheral blood. The clonotype comes from a human donor in a cohort sampled during active COVID-19. The CDR3 loop is CASTRGAGKGYTF. The CDR3, as DNA: TGTGCCAGCACCCGGGGGGCAGGGAAAGGCTACACCTTC.